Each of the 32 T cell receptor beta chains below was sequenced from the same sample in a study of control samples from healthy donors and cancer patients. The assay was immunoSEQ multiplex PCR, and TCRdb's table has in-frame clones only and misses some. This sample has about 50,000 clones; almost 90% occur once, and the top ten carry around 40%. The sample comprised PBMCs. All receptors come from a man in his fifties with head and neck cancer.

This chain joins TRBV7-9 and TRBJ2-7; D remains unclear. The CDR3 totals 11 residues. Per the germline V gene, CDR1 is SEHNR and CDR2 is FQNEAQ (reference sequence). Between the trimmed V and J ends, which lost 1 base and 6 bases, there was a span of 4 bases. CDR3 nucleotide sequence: TGTGCCAGCAGCTTAGTGGGCGAGCAGTACTTC. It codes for CASSLVGEQYF. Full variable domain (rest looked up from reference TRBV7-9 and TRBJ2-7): DTGVSQNPRHKITKRGQNVTFRCDPISEHNRLYWYRQTLGQGPEFLTYFQNEAQLEKSRLLSDRFSAERPKGSFSTLEIQRTEQGDSAMYLCASSLVGEQYFGPGTRLTVT.

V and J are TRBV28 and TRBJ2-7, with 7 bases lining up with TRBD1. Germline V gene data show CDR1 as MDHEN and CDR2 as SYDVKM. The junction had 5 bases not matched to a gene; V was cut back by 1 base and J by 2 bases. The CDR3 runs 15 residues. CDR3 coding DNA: TGTGCCAGCAGTTTATTGACAGGGTTCCCCTACGAGCAGTACTTC. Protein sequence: CASSLLTGFPYEQYF. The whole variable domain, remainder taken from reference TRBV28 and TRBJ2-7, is DVKVTQSSRYLVKRTGEKVFLECVQDMDHENMFWYRQDPGLGLRLIYFSYDVKMKEKGDIPEGYSVSREKKERFSLILESASTNQTSMYLCASSLLTGFPYEQYFGPGTRLTVT.

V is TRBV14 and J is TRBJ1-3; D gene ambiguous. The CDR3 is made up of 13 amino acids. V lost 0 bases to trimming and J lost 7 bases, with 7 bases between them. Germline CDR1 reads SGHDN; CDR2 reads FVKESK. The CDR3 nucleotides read TGTGCCAGCAGCCAAGATATTGTTAACACCATATATTTT. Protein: CASSQDIVNTIYF.

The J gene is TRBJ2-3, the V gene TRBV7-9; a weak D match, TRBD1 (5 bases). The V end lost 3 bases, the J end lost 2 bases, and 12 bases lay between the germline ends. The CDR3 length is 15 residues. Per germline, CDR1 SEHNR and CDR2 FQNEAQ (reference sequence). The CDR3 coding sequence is TGTGCCAGCAGCTTTCTGGCAGGGAACACAGATACGCAGTATTTT. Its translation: CASSFLAGNTDTQYF. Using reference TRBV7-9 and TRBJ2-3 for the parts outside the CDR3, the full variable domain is DTGVSQNPRHKITKRGQNVTFRCDPISEHNRLYWYRQTLGQGPEFLTYFQNEAQLEKSRLLSDRFSAERPKGSFSTLEIQRTEQGDSAMYLCASSFLAGNTDTQYFGPGTRLTVL.

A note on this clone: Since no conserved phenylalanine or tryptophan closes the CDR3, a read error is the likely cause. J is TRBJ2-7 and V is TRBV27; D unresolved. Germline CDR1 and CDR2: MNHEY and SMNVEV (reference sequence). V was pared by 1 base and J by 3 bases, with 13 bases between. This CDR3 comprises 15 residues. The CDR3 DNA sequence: TGTGCCAGCAGTTTATTATCGCGGCGATTCTACGAGCAGTACCTC. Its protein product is CASSLLSRRFYEQYL.

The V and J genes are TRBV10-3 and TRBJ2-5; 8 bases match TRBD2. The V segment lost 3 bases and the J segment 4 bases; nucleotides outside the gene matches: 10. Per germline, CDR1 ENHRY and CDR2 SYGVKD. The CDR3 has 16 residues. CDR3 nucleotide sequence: TGTGCCATCAGTGACCCCCTGAGCGGGAGTTTAGAGACCCAGTACTTC. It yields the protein CAISDPLSGSLETQYF.

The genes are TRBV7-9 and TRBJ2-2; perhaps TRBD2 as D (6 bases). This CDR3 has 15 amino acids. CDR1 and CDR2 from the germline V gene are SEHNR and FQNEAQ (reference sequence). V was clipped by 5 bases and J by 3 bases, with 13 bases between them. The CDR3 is CASSPPGLYTGELFF. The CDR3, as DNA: TGTGCCAGCAGCCCGCCGGGACTTTACACCGGGGAGCTGTTTTTT.

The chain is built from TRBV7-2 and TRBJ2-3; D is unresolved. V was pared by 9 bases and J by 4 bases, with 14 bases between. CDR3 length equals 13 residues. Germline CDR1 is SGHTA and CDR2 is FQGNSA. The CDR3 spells CASTNFNPDTQYF. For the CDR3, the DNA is TGTGCCAGTACGAACTTTAATCCAGATACGCAGTATTTT.

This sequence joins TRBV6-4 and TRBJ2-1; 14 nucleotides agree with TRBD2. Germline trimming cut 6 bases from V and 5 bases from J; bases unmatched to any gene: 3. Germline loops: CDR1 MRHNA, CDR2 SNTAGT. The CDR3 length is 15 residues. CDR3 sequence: CASRRTSGRNNEQFF. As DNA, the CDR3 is TGTGCCAGCAGGAGGACTAGCGGGAGGAACAATGAGCAGTTCTTC.

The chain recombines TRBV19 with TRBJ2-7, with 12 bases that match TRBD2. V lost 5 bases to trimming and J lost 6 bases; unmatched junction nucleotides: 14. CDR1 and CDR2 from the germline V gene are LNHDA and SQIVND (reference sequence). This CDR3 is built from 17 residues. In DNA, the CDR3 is TGTGCCAGTAGTCTTATCCTCCCAACTAGCGGGAGGACCGAGCAGTACTTC. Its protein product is CASSLILPTSGRTEQYF.

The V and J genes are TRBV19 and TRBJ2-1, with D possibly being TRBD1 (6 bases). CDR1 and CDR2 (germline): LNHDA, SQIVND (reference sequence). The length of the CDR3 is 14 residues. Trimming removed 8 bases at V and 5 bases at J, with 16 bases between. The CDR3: CASGETGTHNEQFF. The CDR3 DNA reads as TGTGCCAGTGGGGAAACCGGGACACACAATGAGCAGTTCTTC.

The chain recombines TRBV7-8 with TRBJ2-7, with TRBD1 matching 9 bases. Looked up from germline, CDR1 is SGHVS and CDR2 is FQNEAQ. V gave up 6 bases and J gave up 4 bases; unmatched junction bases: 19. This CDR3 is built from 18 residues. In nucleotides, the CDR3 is TGTGCCAGCAGAGGAGGGAGGACAGGGGCCCCGGAACCTTACGAGCAGTACTTC. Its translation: CASRGGRTGAPEPYEQYF.

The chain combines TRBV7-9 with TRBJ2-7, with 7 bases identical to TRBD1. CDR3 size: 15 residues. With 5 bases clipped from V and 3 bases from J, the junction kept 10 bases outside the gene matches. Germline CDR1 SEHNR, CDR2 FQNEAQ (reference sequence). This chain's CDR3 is CASSASDRRFYEQYF. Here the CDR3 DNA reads TGTGCCAGCAGCGCCTCGGACAGGCGATTCTACGAGCAGTACTTC. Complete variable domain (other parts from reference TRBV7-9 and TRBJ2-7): DTGVSQNPRHKITKRGQNVTFRCDPISEHNRLYWYRQTLGQGPEFLTYFQNEAQLEKSRLLSDRFSAERPKGSFSTLEIQRTEQGDSAMYLCASSASDRRFYEQYFGPGTRLTVT.

CDR3 sequence reads: CASSSGLAGRETQYF. CDR3 nucleotides: TGCGCCAGCAGCTCGGGACTAGCGGGAAGAGAGACCCAGTACTTC. The V call is TRBV5-1, the J call TRBJ2-5, with 13 bases fitting TRBD2. The CDR3 totals 15 residues. Germline V CDR1 and CDR2: SGHRS, YFSETQ. Trimming took 3 bases from V and 4 from J; bases not matched to a gene: 3.

The CDR3 region has the DNA TGTGCCAGCTCCCTTTTCTGGGCTACTGGGAACGGGGAGCTGTTTTTT. Translating gives CASSLFWATGNGELFF. The genes are TRBV27 and TRBJ2-2; D uncertain. The V end lost 8 bases, the J end lost 7 bases, and 23 bases lay between the germline ends. This CDR3 contains 16 residues. Germline CDR1 reads MNHEY; CDR2 reads SMNVEV (reference sequence).

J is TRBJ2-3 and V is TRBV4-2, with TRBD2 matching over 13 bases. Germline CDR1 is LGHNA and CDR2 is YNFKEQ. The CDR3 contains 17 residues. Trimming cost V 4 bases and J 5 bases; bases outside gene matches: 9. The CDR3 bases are TGTGCCAGCAGCCCCACCGGGACTAGCGGGGCGCAAGATACGCAGTATTTT. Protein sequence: CASSPTGTSGAQDTQYF.

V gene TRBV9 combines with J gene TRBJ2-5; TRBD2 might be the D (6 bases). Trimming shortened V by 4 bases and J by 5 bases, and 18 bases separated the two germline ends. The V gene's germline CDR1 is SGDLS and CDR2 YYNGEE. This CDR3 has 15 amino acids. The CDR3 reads CASSTDGTPGETQYF. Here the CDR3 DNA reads TGTGCCAGCAGCACAGACGGGACTCCAGGGGAGACCCAGTACTTC.

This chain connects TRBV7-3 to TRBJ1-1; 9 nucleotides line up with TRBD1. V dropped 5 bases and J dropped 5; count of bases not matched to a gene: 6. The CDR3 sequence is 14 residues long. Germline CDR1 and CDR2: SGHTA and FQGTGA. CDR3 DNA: TGTGCCAGCAGCCCTGGACAGGGGAGAACTGAAGCTTTCTTT. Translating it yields CASSPGQGRTEAFF.

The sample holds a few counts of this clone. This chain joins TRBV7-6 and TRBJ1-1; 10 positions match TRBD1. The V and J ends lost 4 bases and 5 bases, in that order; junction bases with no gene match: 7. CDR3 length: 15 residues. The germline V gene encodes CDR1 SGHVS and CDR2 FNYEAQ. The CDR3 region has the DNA TGTGCCAGCAGCTCGGGACAGGGGTTGGGGACTGAAGCTTTCTTT. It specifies CASSSGQGLGTEAFF.

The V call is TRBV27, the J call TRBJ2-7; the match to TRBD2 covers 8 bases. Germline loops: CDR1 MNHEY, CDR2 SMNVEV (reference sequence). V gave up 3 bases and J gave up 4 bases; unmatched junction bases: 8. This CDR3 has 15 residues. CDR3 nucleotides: TGTGCCAGCAGTTTTTCCGGGACTAGTCTTTACGAGCAGTACTTC. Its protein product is CASSFSGTSLYEQYF.

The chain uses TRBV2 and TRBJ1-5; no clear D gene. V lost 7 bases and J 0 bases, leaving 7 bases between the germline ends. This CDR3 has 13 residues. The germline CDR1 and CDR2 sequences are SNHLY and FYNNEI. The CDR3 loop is CASTSNSNQPQHF. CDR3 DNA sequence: TGTGCCAGCACCTCTAATAGCAATCAGCCCCAGCATTTT.

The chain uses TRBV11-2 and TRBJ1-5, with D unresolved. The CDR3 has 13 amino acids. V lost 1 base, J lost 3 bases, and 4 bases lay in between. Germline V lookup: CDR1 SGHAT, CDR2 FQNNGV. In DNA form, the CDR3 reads TGTGCCAGCAGCTTAGGTTTCAATCAGCCCCAGCATTTT. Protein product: CASSLGFNQPQHF.

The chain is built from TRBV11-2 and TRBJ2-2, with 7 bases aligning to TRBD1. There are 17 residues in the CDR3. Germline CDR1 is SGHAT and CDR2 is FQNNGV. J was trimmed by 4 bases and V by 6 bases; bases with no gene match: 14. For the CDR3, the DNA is TGTGCCAGCAGAGTTACAGGGGTCCCAATCGGCACCGGGGAGCTGTTTTTT. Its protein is CASRVTGVPIGTGELFF.

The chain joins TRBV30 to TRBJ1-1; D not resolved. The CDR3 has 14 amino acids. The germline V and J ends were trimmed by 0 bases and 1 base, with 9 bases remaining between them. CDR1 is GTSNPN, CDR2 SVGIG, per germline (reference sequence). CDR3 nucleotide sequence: TGTGCCTGGAGTGTGCAACAATCGAACACTGAAGCTTTCTTT. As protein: CAWSVQQSNTEAFF.

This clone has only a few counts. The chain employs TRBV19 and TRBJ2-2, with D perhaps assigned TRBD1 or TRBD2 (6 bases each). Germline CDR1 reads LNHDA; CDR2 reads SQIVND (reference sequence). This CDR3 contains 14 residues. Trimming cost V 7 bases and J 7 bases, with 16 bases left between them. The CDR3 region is CASTPRGAGGELFF. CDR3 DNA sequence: TGTGCCAGTACCCCGAGGGGGGCCGGCGGGGAGCTGTTTTTT.

CDR3 bases: TGCGCCAGCAGCCAGCCGGGACAGGGGACAGATACGCAGTATTTT. Its translation: CASSQPGQGTDTQYF. The chain is built from TRBV4-1 and TRBJ2-3, with TRBD1 matching over 10 bases. CDR3 size: 15 residues. The germline V gene encodes CDR1 MGHRA and CDR2 YSYEKL. V lost 3 bases to trimming and J lost 3 bases; unmatched junction nucleotides: 3.

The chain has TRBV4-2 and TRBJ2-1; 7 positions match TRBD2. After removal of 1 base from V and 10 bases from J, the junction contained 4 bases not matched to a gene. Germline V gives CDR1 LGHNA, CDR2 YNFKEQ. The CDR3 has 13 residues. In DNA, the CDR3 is TGTGCCAGCAGCCAAGGGGAGGGACGCGAGCAGTTCTTC. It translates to CASSQGEGREQFF.

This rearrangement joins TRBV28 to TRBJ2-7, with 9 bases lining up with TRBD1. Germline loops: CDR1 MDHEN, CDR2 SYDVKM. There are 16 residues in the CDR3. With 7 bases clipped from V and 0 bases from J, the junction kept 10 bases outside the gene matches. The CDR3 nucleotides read TGTGCCAGCACCATCCGACAGGGGGGAAGCTCCTACGAGCAGTACTTC. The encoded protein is CASTIRQGGSSYEQYF. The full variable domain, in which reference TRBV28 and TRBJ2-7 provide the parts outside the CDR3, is DVKVTQSSRYLVKRTGEKVFLECVQDMDHENMFWYRQDPGLGLRLIYFSYDVKMKEKGDIPEGYSVSREKKERFSLILESASTNQTSMYLCASTIRQGGSSYEQYFGPGTRLTVT.

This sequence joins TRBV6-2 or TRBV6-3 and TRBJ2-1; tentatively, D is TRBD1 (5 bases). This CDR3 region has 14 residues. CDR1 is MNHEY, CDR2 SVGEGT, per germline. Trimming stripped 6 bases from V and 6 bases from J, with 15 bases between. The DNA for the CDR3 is TGTGCCAGCAGCCTCAGACAGTTTACCAATGAGCAGTTCTTC. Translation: CASSLRQFTNEQFF.

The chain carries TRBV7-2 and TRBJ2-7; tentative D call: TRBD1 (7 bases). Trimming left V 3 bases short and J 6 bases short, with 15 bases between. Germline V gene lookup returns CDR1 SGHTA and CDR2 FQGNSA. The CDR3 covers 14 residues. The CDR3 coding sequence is TGTGCCAGCAGCTTCGACAGGGAGGTTTCCGAGCAGTACTTC. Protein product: CASSFDREVSEQYF.

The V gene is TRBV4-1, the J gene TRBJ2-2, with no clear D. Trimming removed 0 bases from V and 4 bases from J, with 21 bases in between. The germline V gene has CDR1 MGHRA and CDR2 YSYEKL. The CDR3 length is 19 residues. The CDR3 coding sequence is TGCGCCAGCAGCCAAGAGACCTCTACTCCTGCGATTGGCACCGGGGAGCTGTTTTTT. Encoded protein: CASSQETSTPAIGTGELFF.

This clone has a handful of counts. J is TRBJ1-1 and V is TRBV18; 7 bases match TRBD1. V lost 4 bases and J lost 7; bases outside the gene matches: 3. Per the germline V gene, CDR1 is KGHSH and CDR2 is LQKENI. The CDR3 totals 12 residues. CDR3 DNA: TGTGCCAGCTCACTCGGGACAGATGAAGCTTTCTTT. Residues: CASSLGTDEAFF.